The present TCR beta chain was sequenced within a study of cytomegalovirus exposure and HLA in healthy donors. Study-level background: Roughly 85 million unique TCRs from HLA-typed donors made up an early data release.

PCR used 60 Vbeta primers and 13 Jbeta primers. The table came from immunoSEQ multiplex PCR; TCRdb's copy has only in-frame clones and leaves some out. The top ten clones hold 4% of a sample with some 130,000 clones, 80% of them seen once. The CDR3 runs to 17 residues. After removal of 0 bases from V and 2 bases from J, the junction contained 7 bases not matched to a gene. The germline gives CDR1 SGDLS, CDR2 YYNGEE. This clone was found once. Its target is unknown. Study results and limitations: Reportedly, HLA-A and HLA-B alleles of most subjects were accurately predicted from TCR beta. V- and J-gene trimming in TCR beta was tied to a missense DCLRE1C variant by an analysis performed later. There were several of the most significant clusters that appeared linked to common viral pathogens in a later analysis.

The V gene is TRBV9, the J gene TRBJ2-1, with 8 bases aligning to TRBD2. The clonotype comes from a woman in her thirties or forties in good health and CMV-seronegative. Sequenced sample: PBMCs. The CDR3 here is CASSVGPGLAAYNEQFF. The DNA of the CDR3 is TGTGCCAGCAGCGTAGGCCCCGGACTAGCAGCCTACAATGAGCAGTTCTTC.